This T cell receptor (beta chain) was obtained from a study of Ad26.COV2.S vaccination and SARS-CoV-2 variants. Background on the study: Donor was assigned to the Ad26.COV2.S arm of trial COV1001. Doses of Ad26.COV2.S were injected into muscle once or twice, 56 days apart. Notes on the study in general: In TCR breadth and depth analyses, total T cell responses may have been underestimated.

Assay used: immunoSEQ multiplex PCR; TCRdb lists only in-frame clones, some missing. The sample includes around 380,000 clones, approximately 91% seen only once; the top ten take 3.5%. The V gene's germline CDR1 is SGHNT and CDR2 YYREEE (reference sequence). The CDR3 contains 15 residues. Trimming removed 4 bases from V and 2 bases from J; junction bases left unmatched: 9. This clone was observed once. The antigen is unknown. Treatment in this sample: 15 to 20 received Ad26.COV2.S at low or high dose, single or two shots; 5 received placebo; per-sample allocation not given. Specimens were obtained on day 63 following the first vaccine or placebo injection. A Boston adult aged 18-55 years was the donor.

This clonotype originated in a person between 18 and 65 years old who received the Ad26.COV2.S COVID-19 vaccine or a placebo. Here the sequenced sample was peripheral blood, taken in a trial of Ad26.COV2.S vaccine versus placebo. This rearrangement joins TRBV5-4 to TRBJ2-7, with 7 nucleotides matching TRBD1. The CDR3 sequence: CASSVPGQQTYEQYF. DNA for the CDR3: TGTGCCAGCAGCGTTCCGGGACAGCAGACCTACGAGCAGTACTTC.